These 17 T cell receptor beta chains originate from one sample sequenced in a study of CXCR3-negative and CXCR3-positive naive CD8 T cells. Study-wide results and caveats: Relative to CXCR3-negative naive cells, CXCR3-positive naive cells had more hydrophobic TRB CDR3s.

UMI-labeled 5' RACE yielded the TRB cDNA libraries. Reanalyzing the 5' RACE reads, TCRdb keeps one entry per CDR3 protein, without DNA. The table for this sample gives about 57,000 distinct CDR3 sequences. The antigens for these receptors are not known. The sample consisted of naive CXCR3+ CD8+ T cells from blood. The sample's subset: CD45RO-CCR7+CD27+CD95- naive CD8+ T cells expressing CXCR3 (TNR3+). Receptor source: a human donor in good health. Some clones in this sample may be carry-over from other donors' samples.

The chain joins TRBV10-1 to TRBJ2-7; the TCRdb call, TRBD1, lacks DNA for checking. This CDR3 is built from 15 residues. Germline CDR1 is WNHNN and CDR2 is SYGVQD (reference sequence). The CDR3 spells CASSGGQGDFYEQYF.

The chain couples TRBV3-1 to TRBJ2-5. The CDR3 length is 19 residues. The V gene's germline CDR1 is LGHDT and CDR2 YNNKEL (reference sequence). The CDR3 here is CASSRKKVVFRVNQETQYF.

This sequence joins TRBV6-5 and TRBJ2-7; checking the TCRdb D call of TRBD1 is not possible without DNA. Germline V gives CDR1 MNHEY, CDR2 SVGAGI. This CDR3 contains 13 residues. The CDR3: CASSSGTGYEQYF.

The chain combines TRBV7-6 with TRBJ1-4; TCRdb proposes TRBD1, but this gene call is untestable without DNA. This CDR3 has 18 residues. Per germline, CDR1 SGHVS and CDR2 FNYEAQ. The CDR3 protein is CASSSGPFKETLNEKLFF. The full variable domain, rest sourced from reference TRBV7-6 and TRBJ1-4, is GAGVSQSPRYKVTKRGQDVALRCDPISGHVSLYWYRQALGQGPEFLTYFNYEAQQDKSGLPNDRFSAERPEGSISTLTIQRTEQRDSAMYRCASSSGPFKETLNEKLFFGSGTQLSVL.

This rearrangement joins TRBV29-1 to TRBJ2-7; TCRdb calls TRBD1, which cannot be checked without DNA. CDR1 is SQVTM and CDR2 is ANQGSEA in the germline V gene. This CDR3 has 12 residues. The CDR3 loop is CSVLQTDYEQYF.

The chain couples TRBV7-9 to TRBJ2-1. The CDR3 totals 15 residues. Germline CDR1 is SEHNR and CDR2 is FQNEAQ (reference sequence). This CDR3 is CASSYAGTLNNEQFF. Using reference TRBV7-9 and TRBJ2-1 for the parts outside the CDR3, the full variable domain is DTGVSQNPRHKITKRGQNVTFRCDPISEHNRLYWYRQTLGQGPEFLTYFQNEAQLEKSRLLSDRFSAERPKGSFSTLEIQRTEQGDSAMYLCASSYAGTLNNEQFFGPGTRLTVL.

The CDR3 is CASSLGEWGGYEQYF. This chain joins TRBV28 and TRBJ2-7; absent DNA, TCRdb's TRBD1 call cannot be checked. The germline gives CDR1 MDHEN, CDR2 SYDVKM. The CDR3 covers 15 residues.

The J gene is TRBJ2-3, the V gene TRBV25-1. This CDR3 is 11 amino acids long. Germline V gives CDR1 MGHDK, CDR2 SYGVNS. The CDR3 reads CASSESLAQYF.

The V call is TRBV29-1, the J call TRBJ2-3; TCRdb picks TRBD2, but there is no DNA to check that call. From germline, CDR1 is SQVTM and CDR2 ANQGSEA. The CDR3 spans 14 residues. CDR3 region: CSVEGAGTPDTQYF.

This sequence joins TRBV29-1 and TRBJ1-6; TCRdb's D gene call, TRBD1, goes unchecked for lack of DNA. Germline assignment: CDR1 SQVTM and CDR2 ANQGSEA. The CDR3 has 11 residues. The CDR3 reads CSVPAGGRLHF.

This chain links TRBV19 with TRBJ1-1. Germline loops: CDR1 LNHDA, CDR2 SQIVND (reference sequence). The CDR3 is made up of 14 amino acids. CDR3 region: CASSTGSMNTEAFF.

The chain employs TRBV5-1 and TRBJ2-7. The germline V gene has CDR1 SGHRS and CDR2 YFSETQ. This CDR3 has 15 residues. CDR3 sequence reads: CASSLEVGSAYEQYF.

The V gene is TRBV4-1, the J gene TRBJ2-7; TCRdb reports TRBD1, a call that lacks DNA to check it against. In germline, CDR1 is MGHRA, CDR2 YSYEKL. The CDR3 sequence is 15 residues long. The CDR3 is CASSQAPGTAYEQYF.

V is TRBV6-2 or TRBV6-3 and J is TRBJ1-5; lacking DNA, the TRBD1 call made by TCRdb goes unchecked. The germline V gene encodes CDR1 MNHEY and CDR2 SVGEGT. This CDR3 has 15 residues. CDR3 sequence: CASSQTGHIGQPQHF.

This chain links TRBV15 with TRBJ2-2; the D call from TCRdb, TRBD1, cannot be confirmed without DNA. In germline, CDR1 is LNHNV, CDR2 YYDKDF (reference sequence). The CDR3 contains 14 residues. CDR3 sequence reads: CATSSKGEPGELFF.

V is TRBV29-1 and J is TRBJ1-1; TCRdb's D call, TRBD1, is unchecked because there is no DNA. The CDR3 totals 13 residues. Germline V gene data show CDR1 as SQVTM and CDR2 as ANQGSEA. The CDR3 loop is CSVDPRGGWEAFF.

The chain has TRBV29-1 and TRBJ1-1; TCRdb selects TRBD1, and the lack of DNA leaves this call unchecked. This CDR3 region has 15 residues. Germline assignment: CDR1 SQVTM and CDR2 ANQGSEA. Here the CDR3 reads CSVPPTGTGDAEAFF.